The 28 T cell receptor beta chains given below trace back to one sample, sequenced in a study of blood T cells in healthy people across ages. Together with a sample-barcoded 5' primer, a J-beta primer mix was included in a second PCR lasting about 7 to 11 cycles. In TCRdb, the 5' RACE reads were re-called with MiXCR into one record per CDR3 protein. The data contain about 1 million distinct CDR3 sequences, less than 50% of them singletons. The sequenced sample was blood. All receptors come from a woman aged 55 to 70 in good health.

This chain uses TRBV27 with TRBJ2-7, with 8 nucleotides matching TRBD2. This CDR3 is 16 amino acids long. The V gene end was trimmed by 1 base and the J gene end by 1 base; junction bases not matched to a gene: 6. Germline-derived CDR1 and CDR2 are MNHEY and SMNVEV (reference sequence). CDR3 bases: TGTGCCAGCAGTTTATTAGGGACTAGTTCGTCCTACGAGCAGTACTTC. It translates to CASSLLGTSSSYEQYF.

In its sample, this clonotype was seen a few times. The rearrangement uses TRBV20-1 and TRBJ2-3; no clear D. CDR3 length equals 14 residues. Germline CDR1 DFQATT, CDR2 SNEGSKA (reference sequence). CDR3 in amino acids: CSLSLPTSTDTQYF. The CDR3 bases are TGCAGCCTGTCGCTCCCCACTTCCACAGATACGCAGTATTTT.

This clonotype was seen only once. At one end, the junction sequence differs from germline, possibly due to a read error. CDR3 DNA sequence: TGTGCCGGCAGAATCAGAGATACGCAGTATTTT. Translation: CAGRIRDTQYF. V is TRBV7-9 and J is TRBJ2-3, with unresolved D. The CDR3 contains 11 residues. Germline values: CDR1 SEHNR, CDR2 FQNEAQ (reference sequence).

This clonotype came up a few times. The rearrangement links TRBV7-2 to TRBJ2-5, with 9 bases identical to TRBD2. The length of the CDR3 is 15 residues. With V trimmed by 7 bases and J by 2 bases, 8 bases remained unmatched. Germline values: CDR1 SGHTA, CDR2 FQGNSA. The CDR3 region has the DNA TGTGCCAGCACCTTTAGCGGGAGTACACAAGAGACCCAGTACTTC. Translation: CASTFSGSTQETQYF.

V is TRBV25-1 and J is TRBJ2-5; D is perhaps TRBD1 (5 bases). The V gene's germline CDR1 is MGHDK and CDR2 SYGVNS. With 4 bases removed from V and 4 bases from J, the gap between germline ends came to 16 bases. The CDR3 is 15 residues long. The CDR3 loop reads CASSAGRTTGETQYF. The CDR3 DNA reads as TGTGCCAGCAGTGCCGGACGGACAACGGGAGAGACCCAGTACTTC.

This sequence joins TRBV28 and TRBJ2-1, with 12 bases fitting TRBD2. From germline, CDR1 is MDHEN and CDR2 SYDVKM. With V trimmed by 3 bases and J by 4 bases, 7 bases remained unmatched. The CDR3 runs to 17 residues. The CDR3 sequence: CASSLRLAGDYYNEQFF. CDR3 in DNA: TGTGCCAGCAGTTTGAGACTAGCGGGAGACTATTACAATGAGCAGTTCTTC.

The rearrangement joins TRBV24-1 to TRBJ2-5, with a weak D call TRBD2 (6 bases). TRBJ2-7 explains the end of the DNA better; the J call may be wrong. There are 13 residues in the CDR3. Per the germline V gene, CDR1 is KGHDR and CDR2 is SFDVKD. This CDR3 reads CATSDIGTLEQYF. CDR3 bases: TGTGCCACCAGTGACATCGGGACTCTCGAGCAGTACTTC.

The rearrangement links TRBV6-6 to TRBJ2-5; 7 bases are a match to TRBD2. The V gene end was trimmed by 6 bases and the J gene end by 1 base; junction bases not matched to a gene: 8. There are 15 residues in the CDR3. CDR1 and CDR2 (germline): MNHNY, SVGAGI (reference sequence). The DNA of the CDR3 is TGTGCCAGCAGGCTCCGAACGGGAGGCCAAGAGACCCAGTACTTC. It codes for CASRLRTGGQETQYF.

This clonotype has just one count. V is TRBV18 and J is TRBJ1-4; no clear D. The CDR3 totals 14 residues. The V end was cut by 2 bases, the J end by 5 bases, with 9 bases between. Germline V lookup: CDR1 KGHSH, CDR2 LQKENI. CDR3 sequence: CASSPRGMNEKLFF. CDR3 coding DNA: TGTGCCAGCTCACCAAGAGGGATGAATGAAAAACTGTTTTTT.

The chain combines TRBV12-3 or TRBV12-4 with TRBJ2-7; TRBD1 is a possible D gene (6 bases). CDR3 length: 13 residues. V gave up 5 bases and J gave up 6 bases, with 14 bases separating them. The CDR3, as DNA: TGTGCCAGCAGTCCAGGACAGATGGGCGAGCAGTACTTC. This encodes CASSPGQMGEQYF.

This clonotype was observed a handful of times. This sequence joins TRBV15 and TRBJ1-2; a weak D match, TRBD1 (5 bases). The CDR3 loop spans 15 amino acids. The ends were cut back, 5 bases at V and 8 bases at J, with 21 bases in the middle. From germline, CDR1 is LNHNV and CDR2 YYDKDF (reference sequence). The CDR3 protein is CATSHHFIQGGGYTF. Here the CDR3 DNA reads TGTGCCACCAGCCACCATTTTATCCAGGGTGGAGGCTACACCTTC.

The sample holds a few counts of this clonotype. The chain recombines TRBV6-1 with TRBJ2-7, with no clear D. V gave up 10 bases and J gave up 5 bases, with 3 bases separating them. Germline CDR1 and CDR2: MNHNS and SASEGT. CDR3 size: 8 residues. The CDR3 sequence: CATDEQYF. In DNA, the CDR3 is TGTGCCACCGACGAGCAGTACTTC.

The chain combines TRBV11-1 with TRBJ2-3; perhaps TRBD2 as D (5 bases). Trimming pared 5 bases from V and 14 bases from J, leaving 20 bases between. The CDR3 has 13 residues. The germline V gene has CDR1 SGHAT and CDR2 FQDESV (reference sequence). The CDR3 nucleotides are TGTGCCAGCAGCGTTGTTGGACTTCAAGGGCTGTATTTT. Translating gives CASSVVGLQGLYF.

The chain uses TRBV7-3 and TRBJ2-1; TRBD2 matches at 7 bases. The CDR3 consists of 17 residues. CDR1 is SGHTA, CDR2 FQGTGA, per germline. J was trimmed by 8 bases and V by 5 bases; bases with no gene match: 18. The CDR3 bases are TGTGCCAGCAGCCGTACCGCTAGCGGTGGGGGATTGGATGAGCAGTTCTTC. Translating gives CASSRTASGGGLDEQFF.

The CDR3 coding sequence is TGTGCCAGCAGAACTCCCGGGGGGCGCGAGCAGTACTTC. This codes for CASRTPGGREQYF. The genes are TRBV6-5 and TRBJ2-5, with TRBD2 as a possible D gene (7 bases). The J call is doubtful: the DNA matches TRBJ2-7 better. CDR1 is MNHEY and CDR2 is SVGAGI in the germline V gene. CDR3 length equals 13 residues.

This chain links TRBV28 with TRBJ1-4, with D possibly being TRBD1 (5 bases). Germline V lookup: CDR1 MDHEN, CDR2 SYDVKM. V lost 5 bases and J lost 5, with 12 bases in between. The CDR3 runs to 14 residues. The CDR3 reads CASSPPDTNEKLFF. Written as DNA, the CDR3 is TGTGCCAGCAGTCCCCCGGACACCAATGAAAAACTGTTTTTT.

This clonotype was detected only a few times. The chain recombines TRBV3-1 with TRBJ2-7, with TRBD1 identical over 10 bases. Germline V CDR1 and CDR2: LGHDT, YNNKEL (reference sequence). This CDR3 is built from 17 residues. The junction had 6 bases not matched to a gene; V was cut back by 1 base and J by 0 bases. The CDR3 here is CASSQATGGISSYEQYF. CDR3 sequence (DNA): TGTGCCAGCAGCCAAGCGACAGGGGGCATAAGCTCCTACGAGCAGTACTTC.

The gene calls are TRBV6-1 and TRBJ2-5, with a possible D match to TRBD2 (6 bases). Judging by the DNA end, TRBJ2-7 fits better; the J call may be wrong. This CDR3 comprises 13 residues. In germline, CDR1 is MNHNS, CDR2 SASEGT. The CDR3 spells CASRPAGALEQYF. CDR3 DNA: TGTGCCAGCAGGCCAGCGGGCGCCCTCGAGCAGTACTTC.

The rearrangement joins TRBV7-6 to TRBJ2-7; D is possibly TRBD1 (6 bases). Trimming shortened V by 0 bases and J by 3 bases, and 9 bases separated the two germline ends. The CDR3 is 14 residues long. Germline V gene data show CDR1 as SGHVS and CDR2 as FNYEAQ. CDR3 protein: CASSLADRFYEQYF. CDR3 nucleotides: TGTGCCAGCAGCTTAGCGGACAGATTCTACGAGCAGTACTTC.

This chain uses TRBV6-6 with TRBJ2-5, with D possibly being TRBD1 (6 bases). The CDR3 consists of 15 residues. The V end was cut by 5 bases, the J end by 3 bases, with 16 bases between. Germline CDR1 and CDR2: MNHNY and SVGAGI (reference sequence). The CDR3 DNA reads TGTGCCAGCAGTAAGAACCCTCGGACAGAAGAGACCCAGTACTTC. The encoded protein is CASSKNPRTEETQYF.

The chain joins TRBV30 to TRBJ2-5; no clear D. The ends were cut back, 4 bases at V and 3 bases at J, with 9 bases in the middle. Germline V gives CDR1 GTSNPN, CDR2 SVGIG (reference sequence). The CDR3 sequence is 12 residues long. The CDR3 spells CAWKYVKETQYF. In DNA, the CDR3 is TGTGCCTGGAAATATGTCAAAGAGACCCAGTACTTC.

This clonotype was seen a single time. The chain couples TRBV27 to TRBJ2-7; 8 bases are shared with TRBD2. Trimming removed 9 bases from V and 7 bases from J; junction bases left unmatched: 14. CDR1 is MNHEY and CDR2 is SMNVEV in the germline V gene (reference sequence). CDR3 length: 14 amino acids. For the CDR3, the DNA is TGTGCCAGTAGGACTAGCCAAACCTACAATGAGCAGTACTTC. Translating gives CASRTSQTYNEQYF.

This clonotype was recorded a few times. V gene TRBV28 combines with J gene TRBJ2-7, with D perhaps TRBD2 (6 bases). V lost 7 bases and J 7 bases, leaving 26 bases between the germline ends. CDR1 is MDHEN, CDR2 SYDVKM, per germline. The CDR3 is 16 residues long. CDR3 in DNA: TGTGCCAGCACGGGTCCTACTAGCATCTATTCTGTTGAGCAGTACTTC. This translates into CASTGPTSIYSVEQYF.

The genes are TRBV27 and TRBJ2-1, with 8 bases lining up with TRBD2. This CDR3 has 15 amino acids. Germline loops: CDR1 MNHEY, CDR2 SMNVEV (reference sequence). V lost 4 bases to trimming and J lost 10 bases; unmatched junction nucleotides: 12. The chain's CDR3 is CASSSGPGGPVEQFF. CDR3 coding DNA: TGTGCCAGCAGTTCAGGTCCGGGAGGGCCTGTCGAGCAGTTCTTC.

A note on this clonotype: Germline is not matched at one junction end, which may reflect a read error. The DNA of the CDR3 is TGTGCCAGCAGAACTGGGGGGATGAACACTAAAGCTTTCTTT. Translation gives CASRTGGMNTKAFF. This chain links TRBV11-2 with TRBJ1-1; D is perhaps TRBD1 (5 bases). The germline V gene has CDR1 SGHAT and CDR2 FQNNGV. This CDR3 is 14 amino acids long.

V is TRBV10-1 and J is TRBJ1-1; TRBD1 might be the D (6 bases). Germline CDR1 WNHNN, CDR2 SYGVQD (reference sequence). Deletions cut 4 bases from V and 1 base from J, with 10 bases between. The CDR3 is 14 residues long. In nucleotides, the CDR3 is TGCGCCAGCAGTGGGGGACACAAGAACACTGAAGCTTTCTTT. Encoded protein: CASSGGHKNTEAFF.

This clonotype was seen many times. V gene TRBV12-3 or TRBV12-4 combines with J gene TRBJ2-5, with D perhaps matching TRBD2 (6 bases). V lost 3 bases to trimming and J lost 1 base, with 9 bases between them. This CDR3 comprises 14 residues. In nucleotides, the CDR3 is TGTGCCAGCAGTTTGCGAGCGGGCCAAGAGACCCAGTACTTC. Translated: CASSLRAGQETQYF.

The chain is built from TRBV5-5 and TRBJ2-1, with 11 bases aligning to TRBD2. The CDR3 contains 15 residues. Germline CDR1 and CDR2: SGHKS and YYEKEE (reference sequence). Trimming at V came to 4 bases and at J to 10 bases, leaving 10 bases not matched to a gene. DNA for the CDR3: TGTGCCAGCAGCACCGGTACTAGCGGGAGCTACGAGCAGTTCTTC. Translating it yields CASSTGTSGSYEQFF.